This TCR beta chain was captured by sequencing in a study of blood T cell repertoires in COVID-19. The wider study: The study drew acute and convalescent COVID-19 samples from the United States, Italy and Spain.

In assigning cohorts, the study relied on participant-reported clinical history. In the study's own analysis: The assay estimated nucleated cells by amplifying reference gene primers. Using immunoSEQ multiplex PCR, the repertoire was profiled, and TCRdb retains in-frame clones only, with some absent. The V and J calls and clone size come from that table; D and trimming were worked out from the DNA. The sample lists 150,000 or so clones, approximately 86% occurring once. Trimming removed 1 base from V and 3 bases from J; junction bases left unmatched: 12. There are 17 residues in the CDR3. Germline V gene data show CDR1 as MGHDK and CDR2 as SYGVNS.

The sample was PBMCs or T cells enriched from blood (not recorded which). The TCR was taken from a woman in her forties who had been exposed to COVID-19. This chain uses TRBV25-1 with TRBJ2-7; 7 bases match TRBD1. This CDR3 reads CASSEWSRDRALYEQYF. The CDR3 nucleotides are TGTGCCAGCAGTGAATGGTCAAGAGACAGGGCACTCTACGAGCAGTACTTC.